One T cell receptor beta chain is described in this entry. Its antigen is undetermined. The PCR was carried out with 60 Vbeta primers and 13 Jbeta primers. Method: immunoSEQ multiplex PCR; TCRdb's copy keeps in-frame clones and lacks some. Of about 130,000 clones listed, less than 90% are singletons. The sample is drawn from a study of cytomegalovirus exposure and HLA in healthy donors. Overall study findings and caveats: Later work found most CMV-associated TCR beta chains apparently HLA-restricted. There were some public TCRs occurring in many donors, but most TCR sequences were rare.

Trimming removed 5 bases from V and 6 bases from J, with 18 bases in between. The CDR3 contains 15 residues. Germline V CDR1 and CDR2: SGHTA, FQGNSA. The chain recombines TRBV7-2 with TRBJ2-3, with a possible D match to TRBD2 (6 bases). This TCR was recovered from a man in his forties or fifties in good health and CMV-seronegative. The sample comprised PBMCs. CDR3 in amino acids: CASSPIAVLGDTQYF. In nucleotides, the CDR3 is TGTGCCAGCAGCCCGATAGCGGTTCTTGGTGATACGCAGTATTTT.